The sequence of this T cell receptor beta chain was determined in a study of CD8 T cells in Susac syndrome. Trimming removed 5 bases at V and 4 bases at J, with 20 bases between. The CDR3 sequence is 16 residues long. From germline, CDR1 is LNHDA and CDR2 SQIVND (reference sequence). RNA, at about 0.5 to 1 ug, was reverse transcribed with random hexamers. TCRdb recomputed calls from the immunoSEQ multiplex PCR reads with MiXCR, one row per CDR3 protein. The sample gives tens of thousands of distinct CDR3 sequences, around 94% of which show up once; 0.26% is in the top ten. The receptor comes from a human donor in good health. Sequenced sample: CD8+ T cells from PBMCs. V gene TRBV19 combines with J gene TRBJ1-2, with TRBD1 as a possible D gene (6 bases). CDR3: CASSYRQAYRGYGYTF. The DNA for the CDR3 is TGTGCCAGTAGTTACCGACAGGCCTATCGGGGCTATGGCTACACCTTC.